This entry is about one T cell receptor beta chain. This entry belongs to a study of blood T cell repertoires in COVID-19. The CDR3 has 18 amino acids. Germline CDR1 and CDR2: SGHDT and YYEEEE. The ends lost 3 bases at V and 9 bases at J; junction bases unmatched: 17. Some clones are missing from TCRdb's copy, which holds only in-frame ones; the method was immunoSEQ multiplex PCR. The table lists 150,000 to 200,000 clones, more than 70% of them singletons. The receptor was derived from a human donor in a cohort sampled during active COVID-19. The chain carries TRBV5-6 and TRBJ2-1, with 11 nucleotides matching TRBD2. Sequencing was carried out using peripheral blood. The DNA for the CDR3 is TGTGCCAGCAGCTCAGATAGCGGGAGGGCCTTTTACAGTGGTGAGCAGTTCTTC. It is translated as CASSSDSGRAFYSGEQFF.